The T cell receptor (beta chain) under discussion was sequenced for a study of T cells in Graves' hyperthyroidism and ophthalmopathy. What was amplified from RNA transcripts were TCR beta CDR3 regions. When the TCR CDR3 underwent first-round RT-PCR, the HTBI primer set was used. TCRdb called the multiplex PCR reads again in MiXCR, with one record for every CDR3 protein. The sample records over 250,000 distinct CDR3 sequences, 20% to 25% being singletons. General study points: The model identified upcoming ophthalmopathy a median roughly 6.5 months ahead of onset.

A note on this clonotype: What it recognizes is unknown.

Sequenced: blood. The clonotype comes from a man aged 30 to 45 with Graves' ophthalmopathy.

In DNA form, the CDR3 reads TGTGCCAGCAGCCACCAATATAACCGCTGGACGGCGGCACTTGGGGAAAAACTGTTTTTT. Translating gives CASSHQYNRWTAALGEKLFF. This chain links TRBV14 with TRBJ1-4; no clear D gene. Germline-derived CDR1 and CDR2 are SGHDN and FVKESK. The CDR3 is 20 residues long. V was trimmed by 3 bases and J by 8 bases, leaving 31 bases between them. Full variable domain (missing parts from reference TRBV14 and TRBJ1-4): EAGVTQFPSHSVIEKGQTVTLRCDPISGHDNLYWYRRVMGKEIKFLLHFVKESKQDESGMPNNRFLAERTGGTYSTLKVQPAELEDSGVYFCASSHQYNRWTAALGEKLFFGSGTQLSVL.